The next 3 T cell receptor beta chains were all read from a single sample in a study of T cell responses to AZD1222 COVID-19 vaccine. TCRdb's table, derived via immunoSEQ multiplex PCR, lists solely in-frame clones and lacks some. The table has over 85,000 clones, about nine tenths seen once. Sequenced material: peripheral blood, taken 28 days after the second AZD1222 dose. The source of these receptors is an adult who received the AZD1222 COVID-19 vaccine.

The V and J genes are TRBV4-3 and TRBJ1-4; perhaps TRBD1 as D (5 bases). CDR3 size: 16 residues. The germline V gene has CDR1 LGHNA and CDR2 YSLEER. V was shortened by 3 bases and J by 8 bases, with 19 bases between the two germline ends. CDR3 region: CASSQGVRGVSEKLFF. Written as DNA, the CDR3 is TGCGCCAGCAGCCAGGGAGTAAGAGGGGTCTCGGAAAAACTGTTTTTT.

The CDR3 nucleotides are TGTGCCAGCAGCCAAGTTTCGGGTCAGTACTTC. As protein: CASSQVSGQYF. This chain uses TRBV3-1 (or the pseudogene TRBV3-2) with TRBJ2-5, with no clear D. Deletions cut 1 base from V and 11 bases from J, with 8 bases between. From germline, CDR1 is LGHDT and CDR2 YNNKEL (reference sequence). The CDR3 covers 11 residues.

The chain has TRBV9 and TRBJ2-3; TRBD2 might be the D (5 bases). CDR3 length: 14 residues. Trimming left V 1 base short and J 2 bases short, with 8 bases between. The germline V gene has CDR1 SGDLS and CDR2 YYNGEE. In DNA, the CDR3 is TGTGCCAGCAGCGTATGGGAGAACACAGATACGCAGTATTTT. The encoded protein is CASSVWENTDTQYF.